The TCR beta chain under discussion was sequenced for a study of T cell responses to AZD1222 COVID-19 vaccine. Study-wide results and limits: The study sampled repertoires only after the peak T cell response. Distributed over spike, vaccine-associated CD4 TCRs predominated at 160-218 and 743-854.

The germline V gene has CDR1 MDHEN and CDR2 SYDVKM. This CDR3 comprises 14 residues. V dropped 10 bases and J dropped 6 bases, with 21 bases sitting between them. Worth noting for this clone: Antigen specificity is unknown.

Profiling relied on immunoSEQ multiplex PCR, and the TCRdb table lists in-frame clones only, not all of them. The sample holds 73,000 or so clones, around 81% seen once. The chain uses TRBV28 and TRBJ1-2; D possibly corresponds to TRBD1 (5 bases). The starting material was peripheral blood, obtained 28 days after the second AZD1222 dose. This TCR came from an adult who received the AZD1222 COVID-19 vaccine. The CDR3 spells CATTVLAGGDGYTF. The CDR3 nucleotides are TGTGCCACTACCGTGTTAGCGGGGGGAGATGGCTACACCTTC.